The source of this T cell receptor (beta chain) is a study of chemoradiotherapy in HPV16-positive cancers. Whole-study findings and limits: Better recurrence-free survival went with HPV-responsive T-cell expansion in HPV16-positive patients.

The CDR3 is 15 residues long. Per the germline V gene, CDR1 is SNHLY and CDR2 is FYNNEI. With 4 bases removed from V and 2 bases from J, the gap between germline ends came to 11 bases. Libraries were prepared by immunoSEQ multiplex PCR; TCRdb keeps only in-frame clonotypes and omits some of them. The sample lists some 10,000 clones; 86% were seen once. With regard to this clone: Its antigen remains unknown.

This receptor was identified in a human donor with HPV-associated anogenital cancer. V gene TRBV2 combines with J gene TRBJ2-2; no clear D. The material sequenced was blood, taken from a patient who underwent chemoradiotherapy. CDR3 coding DNA: TGTGCCAGCAGTGGAATCTCAGTAAACACCGGGGAGCTGTTTTTT. Its protein product is CASSGISVNTGELFF.